These 7 T cell receptor beta chains originate from one sample sequenced in a study of T cells in Graves' hyperthyroidism and ophthalmopathy. The investigators amplified TCR beta CDR3 regions from RNA transcripts. Researchers ran a first-round RT-PCR on the TCR CDR3 using the HTBI primer set. TCRdb reprocessed the multiplex PCR reads with MiXCR, giving one entry per CDR3 protein. The sample shows some 92,000 distinct CDR3 sequences, 35% to 50% of them seen only once. The source material was peripheral blood or thyroid tissue (not recorded which). All receptors come from a woman younger than 45 with Graves' hyperthyroidism.

A remark on this clonotype: A much larger clone lies a single base off, so this may be a read error. A read error is likely, as this CDR3 ends without the conserved phenylalanine or tryptophan. The DNA is left out, because the CDR3 cannot be placed on it with certainty; the CDR3 is given as TCRdb lists it. This chain's CDR3 is CASSVEGLGNTTYL. This chain joins TRBV6-1 and TRBJ1-3. CDR1 MNHNS and CDR2 SASEGT come from the germline V gene. The CDR3 totals 14 residues, both ends included.

In this sample, this clonotype turned up many times. The rearrangement uses TRBV27 and TRBJ1-1, with D possibly TRBD1 on 6 matching bases. The V end was cut by 6 bases, the J end by 7 bases, with 12 bases between. Germline CDR1 MNHEY, CDR2 SMNVEV (reference sequence). The CDR3 runs to 12 residues. CDR3 nucleotide sequence: TGTGCCAGCAGCCGCTCAGGGGTTGAAGCTTTCTTT. Amino acids: CASSRSGVEAFF.

This clonotype was picked up many times. The gene calls are TRBV7-9 and TRBJ1-4; D ambiguous. The germline CDR1 and CDR2 sequences are SEHNR and FQNEAQ (reference sequence). Trimming shortened V by 5 bases and J by 0 bases, and 7 bases separated the two germline ends. The CDR3 runs 14 residues. Here the CDR3 DNA reads TGTGCCAGCAGCACAGTGGCAACTAATGAAAAACTGTTTTTT. The encoded protein is CASSTVATNEKLFF.

V and J are TRBV7-2 and TRBJ1-5; D is perhaps TRBD1 (6 bases). CDR1 SGHTA and CDR2 FQGNSA come from the germline V gene. CDR3 size: 16 residues. Trimming left V 5 bases short and J 1 base short, with 15 bases between. CDR3 loop: CASSHLQGLSNQPQHF. Written as DNA, the CDR3 is TGTGCCAGCAGCCACCTACAGGGTTTGAGCAATCAGCCCCAGCATTTT.

This clonotype was picked up many times. The chain is built from TRBV9 and TRBJ1-5; 9 bases match TRBD1. Unmatched junction bases numbered 1, after V lost 0 bases and J lost 6 bases. This CDR3 has 14 residues. The germline CDR1 and CDR2 sequences are SGDLS and YYNGEE. The CDR3 DNA reads TGTGCCAGCAGCGTAGGGGACAGGGTTCAGCCCCAGCATTTT. Its translation is CASSVGDRVQPQHF.

Here the CDR3 DNA reads TGTGCCAGCAGTTACTCGAGTAGCCGCCGCTCTGGAAACACCATATATTTT. It encodes CASSYSSSRRSGNTIYF. The chain combines TRBV6-5 with TRBJ1-3; unclear D gene. There are 17 residues in the CDR3. Germline assignment: CDR1 MNHEY and CDR2 SVGAGI. V was trimmed by 0 bases and J by 0 bases, leaving 12 bases between them.

This clonotype has ten or more counts. The chain employs TRBV24-1 and TRBJ1-2; maybe TRBD1 (5 bases). The germline gives CDR1 KGHDR, CDR2 SFDVKD. This CDR3 spans 14 amino acids. V was trimmed by 2 bases and J by 6 bases, leaving 12 bases between them. CDR3 amino acids: CATSDSPRGDGYTF. CDR3 bases: TGTGCCACCAGTGATTCCCCTAGGGGAGATGGCTACACCTTC.